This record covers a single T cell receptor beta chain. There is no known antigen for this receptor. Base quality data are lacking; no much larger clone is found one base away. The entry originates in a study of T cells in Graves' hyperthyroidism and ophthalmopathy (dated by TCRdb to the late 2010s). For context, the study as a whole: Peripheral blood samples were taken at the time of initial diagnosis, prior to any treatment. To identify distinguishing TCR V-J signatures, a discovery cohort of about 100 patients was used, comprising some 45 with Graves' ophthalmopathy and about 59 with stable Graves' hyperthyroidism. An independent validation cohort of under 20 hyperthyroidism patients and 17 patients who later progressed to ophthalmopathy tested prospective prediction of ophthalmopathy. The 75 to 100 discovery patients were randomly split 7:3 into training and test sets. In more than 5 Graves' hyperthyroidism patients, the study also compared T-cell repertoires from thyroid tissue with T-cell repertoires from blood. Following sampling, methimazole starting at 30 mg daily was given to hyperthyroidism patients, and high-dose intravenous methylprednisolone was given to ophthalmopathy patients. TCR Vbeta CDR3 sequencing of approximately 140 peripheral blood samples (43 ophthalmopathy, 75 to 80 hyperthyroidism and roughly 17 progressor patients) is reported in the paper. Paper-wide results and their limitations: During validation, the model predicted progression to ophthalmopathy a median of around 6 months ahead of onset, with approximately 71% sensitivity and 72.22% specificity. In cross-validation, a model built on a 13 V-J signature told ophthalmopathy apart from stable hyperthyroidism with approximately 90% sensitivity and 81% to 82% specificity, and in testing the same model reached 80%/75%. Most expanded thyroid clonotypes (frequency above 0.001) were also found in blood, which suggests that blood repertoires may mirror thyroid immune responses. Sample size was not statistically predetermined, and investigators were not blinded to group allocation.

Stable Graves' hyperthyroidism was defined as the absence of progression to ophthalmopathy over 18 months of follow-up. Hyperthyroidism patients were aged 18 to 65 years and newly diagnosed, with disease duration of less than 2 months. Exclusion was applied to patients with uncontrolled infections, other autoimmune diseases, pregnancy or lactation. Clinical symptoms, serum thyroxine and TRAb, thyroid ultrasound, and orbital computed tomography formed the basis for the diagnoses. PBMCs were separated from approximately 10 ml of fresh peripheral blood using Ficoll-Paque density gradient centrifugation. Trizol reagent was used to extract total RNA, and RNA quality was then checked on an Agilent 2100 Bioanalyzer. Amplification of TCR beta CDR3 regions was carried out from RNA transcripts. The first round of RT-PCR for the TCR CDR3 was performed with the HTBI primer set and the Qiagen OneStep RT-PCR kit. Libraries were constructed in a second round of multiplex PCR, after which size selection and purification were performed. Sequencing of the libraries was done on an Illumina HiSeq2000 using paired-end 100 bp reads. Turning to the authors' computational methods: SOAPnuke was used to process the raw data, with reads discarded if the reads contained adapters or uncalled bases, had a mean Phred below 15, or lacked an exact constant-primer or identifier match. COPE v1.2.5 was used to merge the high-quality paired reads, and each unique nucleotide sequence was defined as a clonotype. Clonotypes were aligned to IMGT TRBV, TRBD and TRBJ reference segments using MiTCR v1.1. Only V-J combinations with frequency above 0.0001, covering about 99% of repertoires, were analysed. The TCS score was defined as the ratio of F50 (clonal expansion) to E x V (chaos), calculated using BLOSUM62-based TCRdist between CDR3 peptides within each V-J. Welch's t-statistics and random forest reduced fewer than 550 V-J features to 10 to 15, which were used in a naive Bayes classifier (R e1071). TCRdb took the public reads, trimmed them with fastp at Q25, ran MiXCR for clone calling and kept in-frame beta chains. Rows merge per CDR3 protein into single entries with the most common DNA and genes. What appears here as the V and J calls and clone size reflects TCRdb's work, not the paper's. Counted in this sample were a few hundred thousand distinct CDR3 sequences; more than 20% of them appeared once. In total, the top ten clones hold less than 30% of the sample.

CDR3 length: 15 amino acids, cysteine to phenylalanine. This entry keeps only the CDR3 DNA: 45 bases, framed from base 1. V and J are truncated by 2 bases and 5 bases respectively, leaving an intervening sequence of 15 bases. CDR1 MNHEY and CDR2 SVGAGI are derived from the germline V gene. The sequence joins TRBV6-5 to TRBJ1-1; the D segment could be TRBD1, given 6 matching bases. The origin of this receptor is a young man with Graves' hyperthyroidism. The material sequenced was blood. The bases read TGTGCCAGCAGTTACGGGGAACAGGGAAGGACTGAAGCTTTCTTT. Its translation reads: CASSYGEQGRTEAFF.